The entry that follows covers one TCR beta chain sequence. TCRdb's table, derived via immunoSEQ multiplex PCR, lists solely in-frame clones and lacks some. This table holds 300,000 to 400,000 clones, 88% found once. The sample comes from a study of blood T cell repertoires in COVID-19. Overall study context: Samples taken during acute and convalescent COVID-19 were collected in the United States, Italy and Spain.

Sequencing was performed on PBMCs or T cells enriched from blood (not recorded which). The TCR sequence derives from a woman aged 18-29 years who had recovered from COVID-19.

The DNA for the CDR3 is TGCGCCAGCAGCCCCCAGGGGGGCCCCCTTGGCTACACCTTC. Translated, it gives CASSPQGGPLGYTF. V usage is TRBV4-1 and J usage is TRBJ1-2; 7 bases are a match to TRBD1. CDR1 is MGHRA and CDR2 is YSYEKL in the germline V gene. This CDR3 is 14 amino acids long. The J segment lost 7 bases and the V segment lost 4 bases, leaving 9 bases of the junction unmatched.